A single sample gave rise to the 5 T cell receptor beta chains below, sequenced in a study of T cells in Graves' hyperthyroidism and ophthalmopathy (dated by TCRdb to between 2019 and 2020). The method was multiplex PCR. Sequencing instrument: Illumina HiSeq 2000. TCR beta CDR3 regions were amplified from RNA transcripts. A first-round RT-PCR of the TCR CDR3 used the HTBI primer set with the Qiagen OneStep RT-PCR kit. In TCRdb, the public reads were trimmed at Q25 with fastp and aligned with MiXCR, with productive beta chains retained. Rows with one shared CDR3 protein collapse into an entry with the most common genes and DNA. This sample comprises about 380,000 distinct CDR3 sequences, approximately 17% of them detected only once. Clones ranked in the top ten supply less than 45% of the sample. Sequencing used blood. These receptors were taken from a man in his late teens or twenties with Graves' ophthalmopathy.

This clonotype has more than one count but fewer than ten. CDR3 coding DNA: TGTGCCAGCAGTCTCAAGTACACAGATACGCAGTATTTT. It is translated as CASSLKYTDTQYF. This chain connects TRBV6-1 to TRBJ2-3, with D uncertain. CDR1 is MNHNS and CDR2 is SASEGT in the germline V gene. Trimming removed 5 bases at V and 2 bases at J, with 8 bases between. The CDR3 is 13 residues long.

This clonotype was seen a handful of times. The V call is TRBV5-8, the J call TRBJ1-2, with TRBD1 identical over 7 bases. With 4 bases clipped from V and 2 bases from J, the junction kept 5 bases outside the gene matches. Germline CDR1 SGHTS, CDR2 YDEGEE. The CDR3 contains 14 residues. The CDR3 nucleotides are TGTGCCAGCAGCGGTATGGGACAGAACTATGGCTACACCTTC. It specifies CASSGMGQNYGYTF. The whole variable domain, remainder taken from reference TRBV5-8 and TRBJ1-2, is EAGVTQSPTHLIKTRGQQATLRCSPISGHTSVYWYQQALGLGLQFLLWYDEGEERNRGNFPPRFSGRQFPNYSSELNVNALELEDSALYLCASSGMGQNYGYTFGSGTRLTVV.

V is TRBV6-4 and J is TRBJ1-1; D may be TRBD1 (6 bases). Germline V lookup: CDR1 MRHNA, CDR2 SNTAGT. The V end lost 9 bases, the J end lost 3 bases, and 26 bases lay between the germline ends. The CDR3 extends over 17 amino acids. For the CDR3, the DNA is TGTGCCAGTTGTGAAGCTGCGGACAGTCAGGTGGACACTGAAGCTTTCTTT. Translating it yields CASCEAADSQVDTEAFF.

This clonotype appeared many times. The chain employs TRBV11-2 and TRBJ2-5; D gene uncertain. CDR1 and CDR2 from the germline V gene are SGHAT and FQNNGV. Trimming took 5 bases from V and 5 from J, leaving 18 bases between them. The CDR3 sequence is 15 residues long. CDR3: CASSPLRGRGETQYF. The CDR3 nucleotides read TGTGCCAGCAGCCCCCTACGAGGAAGAGGCGAGACCCAGTACTTC.

This clonotype has ten or more counts. The chain has TRBV7-9 and TRBJ2-1; the D is unclear. Trimming pared 1 base from V and 5 bases from J, leaving 6 bases between. The CDR3 totals 13 residues. Germline CDR1 and CDR2: SEHNR and FQNEAQ (reference sequence). CDR3 sequence: CASSLVVNNEQFF. The CDR3 nucleotides are TGTGCCAGCAGCTTAGTGGTAAACAATGAGCAGTTCTTC.